This T cell receptor (beta chain) is drawn from a study of blood T cell repertoires in COVID-19 (dated by TCRdb to 2018 to 2020). With respect to the entire study: Samples from collaborators originated in the United States, Italy and Spain and spanned both the acute and convalescent phases of COVID-19. The material from the prospective study consisted of cDNA or gDNA derived from T cells, B-cell-depleted T cells, or PBMCs. The dataset comprised deeply sampled blood TCRbeta repertoires from subjects exposed to, actively infected with, or recovered from COVID-19. The repertoires were made available in a free public database intended to serve as a resource for research on the immune response to SARS-CoV-2. Samples were obtained from the ongoing ImmuneRACE study (first 160 participants) and from about 1,300 subjects provided by 6 global collaborators. A de-identified subject ID, COVID-19 status, age in years and sex were almost always included in the sample metadata. Where available, HLA class I and class II types were taken from metadata supplied by the sample provider and were not determined by assay-based typing.

Turning to this clone: Its antigen remains unidentified. No base-level quality is on record; no much larger clone is a single base apart.

The immunoSEQ Assay, a bias-controlled multiplex PCR, was used to amplify TCRbeta CDR3 regions from genomic DNA. For the original study's pipeline: The number of nucleated cells in each sample was estimated from the amplification of reference gene primers within the assay. Sequence reads were collapsed and filtered to measure the absolute abundance of every unique TCRbeta CDR3 rearrangement. For each sample, productive Simpson clonality was calculated as the square root of Simpson's diversity index across productive rearrangements. The source is immuneACCESS, and TCRdb retained only in-frame sequences with V and J called. Part of the clones is not carried over; for the studies checked, unresolved V genes explain less than half of this, and the remainder is unexplained. The V and J calls and the clone size are those of that table, but D and trimming were determined from the DNA. Present in this sample are some 290,000 clones, roughly 89% of which were seen just once. About a tenth of the sample is in the top ten clones.

Participants in the prospective study were aged about 18 to 89 years, lived in approximately 26 United States geographic areas, and enrolled through a virtual design. To assign participants to cohorts, the prospective study relied on clinical history that participants themselves reported in a screening survey and a study questionnaire. For ImmuneRACE Cohort 3, a participant was defined as recovered based on two consecutive negative NP/OP PCR tests, clearance by a healthcare professional, or resolution of symptoms. In the prospective study, whole blood, serum and a nasopharyngeal or oropharyngeal swab were collected from each participant by mobile phlebotomists. Prospective study participants could optionally give additional blood draws and questionnaires over an approximately two-month period. Before DNA extraction, blood samples from the prospective study were shipped at room temperature or frozen.

Study-wide conclusions, independent of this receptor: Clinical and demographic metadata were provided uncurated, with the amount varying by source and participant.

This receptor was identified in a woman aged 25 to 39 who had recovered from COVID-19. Sequencing used PBMCs or T cells enriched from blood (not recorded which).

The bases read TGCGCCAGCAGCAGGCTAGCGGGATGGGAAGATACGCAGTATTTT. The encoded protein is CASSRLAGWEDTQYF. The chain is made from TRBV4-3 and TRBJ2-3; TRBD2 lines up with 9 middle nucleotides. The CDR3 numbers 15 residues from cysteine through phenylalanine. The sequence is cut down to CDR3 DNA, 45 bases in frame from base 1. Via the germline V gene, CDR1 is LGHNA and CDR2 YSLEER. Germline trimming: 5 bases from V, 5 bases from J; junction bases outside gene matches: 8.